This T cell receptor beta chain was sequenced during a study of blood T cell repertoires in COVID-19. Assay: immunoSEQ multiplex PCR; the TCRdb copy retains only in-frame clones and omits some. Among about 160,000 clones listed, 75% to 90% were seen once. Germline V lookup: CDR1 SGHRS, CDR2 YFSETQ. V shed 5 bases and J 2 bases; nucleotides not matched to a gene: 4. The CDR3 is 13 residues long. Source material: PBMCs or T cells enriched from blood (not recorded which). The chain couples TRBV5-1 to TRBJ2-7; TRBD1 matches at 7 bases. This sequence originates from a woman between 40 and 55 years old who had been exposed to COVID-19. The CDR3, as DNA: TGCGCCAGCAGTCGTCAGGGGGCCTACGAGCAGTACTTC. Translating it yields CASSRQGAYEQYF.